The 10 T cell receptor beta chains reported below all come from one sample, sequenced in a study of beta chain features in type 1 diabetes. Every isolated RNA sample was fully reverse transcribed, so sequencing captured expressed TCRB transcripts. Clones were read by immunoSEQ multiplex PCR, and TCRdb kept only the in-frame ones, dropping some. Counted here are about 620,000 clones, 15% occurring once; the ten biggest clones make up under 0.095%. Sequenced sample: naive CD4+ T cells from blood. These receptors originate from a young man in good health.

The gene calls are TRBV7-2 and TRBJ2-1; D unresolved. Germline V gene lookup returns CDR1 SGHTA and CDR2 FQGNSA. The CDR3 is made up of 15 amino acids. Trimming removed 4 bases at V and 0 bases at J, with 10 bases between. CDR3 coding DNA: TGTGCCAGCAGCTATGACTGGGGCTCCTACAATGAGCAGTTCTTC. Translating gives CASSYDWGSYNEQFF.

This sequence joins TRBV10-3 and TRBJ1-1; TRBD1 is a possible D gene (6 bases). The germline CDR1 and CDR2 sequences are ENHRY and SYGVKD. V lost 11 bases to trimming and J lost 1 base, with 14 bases between them. CDR3 length equals 13 residues. The CDR3 region is CACGDRTNTEAFF. The CDR3 DNA follows: TGTGCCTGCGGAGACAGGACGAACACTGAAGCTTTCTTT.

There are a few counts of this clone. The chain joins TRBV28 to TRBJ1-2, with 8 nucleotides matching TRBD1. This CDR3 is built from 13 residues. The J segment lost 4 bases and the V segment lost 7 bases, leaving 5 bases of the junction unmatched. CDR1 and CDR2 from the germline V gene are MDHEN and SYDVKM. The chain's CDR3 is CASIGQGGYGYTF. The CDR3 bases are TGTGCCAGCATCGGACAGGGAGGCTATGGCTACACCTTC.

V usage is TRBV6-4 and J usage is TRBJ2-5; 8 bases line up with TRBD2. Germline V gene lookup returns CDR1 MRHNA and CDR2 SNTAGT. The CDR3 loop spans 15 amino acids. V lost 2 bases and J lost 4; bases outside the gene matches: 6. CDR3 nucleotide sequence: TGTGCCAGCAGTGACGAAGCGGGAGTGGTAGAGACCCAGTACTTC. Translated: CASSDEAGVVETQYF.

The chain recombines TRBV9 with TRBJ2-3, with D perhaps TRBD1 or TRBD2 (5 bases each). The CDR3 runs 15 residues. The V gene lost 0 bases and the J gene lost 5 bases, with 13 bases spanning the gap. CDR1 and CDR2 from the germline V gene are SGDLS and YYNGEE. CDR3 sequence reads: CASSVATRGLDTQYF. CDR3 DNA sequence: TGTGCCAGCAGCGTAGCTACTAGGGGCCTAGATACGCAGTATTTT.

A few counts support this clone. The chain combines TRBV11-3 with TRBJ2-7; TRBD1 or TRBD2 may be the D gene (6 bases each). V was clipped by 5 bases and J by 0 bases, with 8 bases between them. CDR1 and CDR2 (germline): SGHNT, YENEEA. The length of the CDR3 is 13 residues. DNA for the CDR3: TGTGCCAGCAGCCGGGGGCCCTCCTACGAGCAGTACTTC. This translates into CASSRGPSYEQYF.

This clone was counted between two and nine times. The chain links TRBV4-1 to TRBJ2-1; TRBD1 agrees at 7 bases. This CDR3 comprises 15 residues. V was clipped by 1 base and J by 1 base; unmatched bases: 1. Germline V gene lookup returns CDR1 MGHRA and CDR2 YSYEKL. CDR3 region: CASSQVRGSYNEQFF. CDR3 sequence (DNA): TGCGCCAGCAGCCAAGTCAGGGGGTCCTACAATGAGCAGTTCTTC.

This clone was counted a few times. This chain joins TRBV30 and TRBJ1-1; 12 bases agree with TRBD1. The junction had 6 bases not matched to a gene; V was cut back by 3 bases and J by 4 bases. Germline CDR1 reads GTSNPN; CDR2 reads SVGIG (reference sequence). This CDR3 spans 15 amino acids. The chain's CDR3 is CAWSGTGGSGTEAFF. The CDR3 DNA follows: TGTGCCTGGAGCGGGACAGGGGGCAGCGGCACTGAAGCTTTCTTT. The full variable domain, its missing parts supplied by reference TRBV30 and TRBJ1-1, is SQTIHQWPATLVQPVGSPLSLECTVEGTSNPNLYWYRQAAGRGLQLLFYSVGIGQISSEVPQNLSASRPQDRQFILSSKKLLLSDSGFYLCAWSGTGGSGTEAFFGQGTRLTVV.

This clone was counted a few times. In the same sample, other DNA sequences code for this CDR3. The genes are TRBV4-1 and TRBJ2-4, with 14 bases aligning to TRBD2. The germline gives CDR1 MGHRA, CDR2 YSYEKL. The CDR3 loop spans 18 amino acids. V gave up 1 base and J gave up 1 base; unmatched junction bases: 3. The CDR3 is CASSQGLAGGLAKNIQYF. CDR3 coding DNA: TGCGCCAGCAGCCAAGGACTAGCGGGAGGGCTGGCCAAAAACATTCAGTACTTC.

The rearrangement joins TRBV5-5 to TRBJ2-7, with D possibly TRBD2 on 6 matching bases. CDR1 is SGHKS, CDR2 YYEKEE, per germline (reference sequence). The CDR3 loop spans 13 amino acids. Trimming removed 6 bases from V and 3 bases from J, with 13 bases in between. The CDR3 DNA reads as TGTGCCAGCAAACTAGGCGGGAACTACGAGCAGTACTTC. It codes for CASKLGGNYEQYF.